This T cell receptor (beta chain) was captured in a study of response to subunit inactivated influenza vaccine (dated by TCRdb to 2017 to 2018). About the investigation overall: Deep quantitative profiling of the T cell receptor repertoire was used in the study to follow responses to a trivalent subunit inactivated influenza vaccine.

The library was obtained by RT-PCR. Sequencing used an Illumina HiSeq 2500. TCRdb reran the public reads through fastp at Q25 and MiXCR, keeping productive beta chains. Every distinct CDR3 protein forms one entry, paired with its most common genes and DNA. For this sample there are about 480,000 distinct CDR3 sequences; around 25% appear just once. Of the sample, 1.9% is held by the ten largest clones. Points the paper makes about the study in general: The authors suggested that each seasonal influenza vaccination may recruit only a limited number of new T cells.

From cysteine to phenylalanine, the CDR3 is 13 amino acids long. The CDR3 DNA has 39 bases and is translated from base 1. Taken from the germline V gene, the CDR1 and CDR2 loops are SGHTA and FQGNSA. V sheds 2 bases and J sheds 4 bases, leaving 5 bases between their ends. A note on this clonotype: It has no known antigen specificity. Per-base qualities were not stored, and no clone one base away is much larger.

The receptor comes from a man between 45 and 60 years old who received an inactivated influenza vaccine. Donor details come from another sample of the same person, matched by shared clones. The sample in question was CD4+ T cells sorted from PBMCs, obtained 5 to 6 days after vaccination. The chain employs TRBV7-2 and TRBJ2-2; the D gene cannot be resolved reliably. DNA sequence: TGTGCCAGCAGCTTACTAATCACCGGGGAGCTGTTTTTT. Translated, this gives CASSLLITGELFF.